A selection of T cell receptor beta chains follows, all from one sample in a study of shared clonotypes between healthy human individuals. Assay: immunoSEQ multiplex PCR; the TCRdb copy retains only in-frame clones and omits some. The table shows some 650,000 clones, with about 97% occurring only once. Sequencing used naive CD4+ T cells sorted from blood. All receptors derive from a woman aged 25 to 39 in good health. Both conserved end residues are part of each CDR3. D genes are given only for firm matches. Size values are once, few and many counts, or a class for expanded clones, and some rows have none.

V gene	clone size	J gene	D gene	CDR3 DNA	CDR3 protein
TRBV13	NA	TRBJ2-2	NA	TGTGCCAGCAGCGGTGAGGTGGGGAACACCGGGGAGCTGTTTTTT	CASSGEVGNTGELFF
TRBV7-9	NA	TRBJ2-7	NA	TGTGCCAGCAGCTTAGCGCCGGTCGTCAACTACGAGCAGTACTTC	CASSLAPVVNYEQYF
TRBV19	NA	TRBJ2-1	TRBD1	TGTGCCAGTAGTCCAGGGACAGGCGTCGCTTTAGGGCAGTTCTTC	CASSPGTGVALGQFF
TRBV19	NA	TRBJ1-5	NA	TGTGCCAGTATGCTATTGGGCGAGGGCAATCAGCCCCAGCATTTT	CASMLLGEGNQPQHF
TRBV5-1	NA	TRBJ2-2	NA	TGCGCCAGCAGCTTTCCTAGCGGGGAGCTGTTTTTT	CASSFPSGELFF
TRBV4-1	NA	TRBJ2-7	TRBD2	TGCGCCAGCAGCCCGACCGGGACTAGCGGAACCTACGAGCAGTACTTC	CASSPTGTSGTYEQYF
TRBV18	NA	TRBJ2-3	NA	TGTGCCAGCTCACCACTGGGAAGGCAGTATTTT	CASSPLGRQYF
TRBV6-5	once	TRBJ1-3	TRBD1	TGTGCCAGCAGTTATGCCGGACAGGGTACTGGAAACACCATATATTTT	CASSYAGQGTGNTIYF
TRBV5-1	NA	TRBJ1-1	NA	TGCGCCAGCAGCCCCTCGGTCCCCATGAACACTGAAGCTTTCTTT	CASSPSVPMNTEAFF
TRBV29-1	NA	TRBJ2-7	NA	TGCAGCGTTGCAAAGGATTCCTACGAGCAGTACTTC	CSVAKDSYEQYF
TRBV5-6	NA	TRBJ1-6	NA	TGTGCCAGCAGCCCCGAGGGGAGGAGTGGTTCCTATAATTCACCCCTCCACTTT	CASSPEGRSGSYNSPLHF
TRBV14	NA	TRBJ2-2	TRBD2	TGTGCCAGCAGCACCCGACTAGCCCCGGTCAGGGGGGAGCTGTTTTTT	CASSTRLAPVRGELFF
TRBV27	NA	TRBJ2-7	NA	TGTGCCAGCAGTCCTTTCGGGACGCGCCGCTACGAGCAGTACTTC	CASSPFGTRRYEQYF
TRBV10-3	NA	TRBJ1-5	NA	TGTGCCATCAGTGGGGAAGGGCAGCCCCAGCATTTT	CAISGEGQPQHF
TRBV5-1	NA	TRBJ2-5	NA	TGCGCCAGCACCCGGGCTCCCAGGAGGGAGACCCAGTACTTC	CASTRAPRRETQYF
TRBV6-1	NA	TRBJ2-1	NA	TGTGCCAGCAGTGATCGGGCCCCCAATGAGCAGTTCTTC	CASSDRAPNEQFF
TRBV30	NA	TRBJ2-5	NA	TGTGCCTGGAATCGTGGATTACAAGAGACCCAGTACTTC	CAWNRGLQETQYF
TRBV28	NA	TRBJ1-2	NA	TGTGCCAGCAGTTTAATTCCCCTGCGGGGCTACACCTTC	CASSLIPLRGYTF
TRBV2	NA	TRBJ2-7	NA	TGTGCCAGCAGCGAACAGGGTCCCCCCTACGAGCAGTACTTC	CASSEQGPPYEQYF
TRBV5-1	once	TRBJ2-2	NA	TGCGCCAGCAGCTTTCAGGGGTCGGGCGGGGAGCTGTTTTTT	CASSFQGSGGELFF
TRBV7-9	NA	TRBJ1-5	NA	TGTGCCAGCAGCAGGGGGTATGCAGGTCAGCCCCAGCATTTT	CASSRGYAGQPQHF
TRBV28	NA	TRBJ1-2	NA	TGTGCCAGCGCCGAAAACAGGGAGTGGGGCTATGGCTACACCTTC	CASAENREWGYGYTF
TRBV28	NA	TRBJ1-5	NA	TGTGCCAGCAGTTTATCGATGGGGGCTCAGCCCCAGCATTTT	CASSLSMGAQPQHF
TRBV5-1	NA	TRBJ2-2	TRBD2	TGCGCCAGCAGCATTACTAGCGGGCCCACCGGGGAGCTGTTTTTT	CASSITSGPTGELFF
TRBV5-6	NA	TRBJ2-5	TRBD1	TGTGCCAGCAGATACCCAGGGACAGGGGAAGAGACCCAGTACTTC	CASRYPGTGEETQYF
TRBV6-6	once	TRBJ2-7	TRBD1	TGTGCCAGCAGCGGACAGGGCCCCTACGAGCAGTACTTC	CASSGQGPYEQYF
TRBV9	NA	TRBJ2-1	NA	TGTGCCAGCAGCGTAGGAAAGGGTTCTAGCGAGGGCAATGAGCAGTTCTTC	CASSVGKGSSEGNEQFF
TRBV4-1	NA	TRBJ2-7	TRBD2	TGCGCCAGCAGCTCTAGCGGCTCCTACGAGCAGTACTTC	CASSSSGSYEQYF
TRBV7-9	NA	TRBJ1-2	NA	TGTGCCAGCAGCTTAGCCGACCAGGGCTATGGCTACACCTTC	CASSLADQGYGYTF
TRBV10-3	NA	TRBJ2-1	TRBD2	TGTGCCATCAGTGAGGCCACTAGCGGGGGCGAGCAGTTCTTC	CAISEATSGGEQFF
TRBV5-1	NA	TRBJ2-3	TRBD2	TGCGCCAGCAGCTTAGTTAGCGGGAGTTTTCCAGATACGCAGTATTTT	CASSLVSGSFPDTQYF
TRBV4-1	NA	TRBJ1-6	NA	TGCGCCAGCAGCCAAGATGGGGGCCGCCCCCCCCTCCACTTT	CASSQDGGRPPLHF
TRBV18	NA	TRBJ1-1	NA	TGTGCCAGCTCACCATTTGAGGACCCTGAAGCTTTCTTT	CASSPFEDPEAFF
TRBV5-1	once	TRBJ2-7	NA	TGCGCCAGCAGCTTGGCCGCTCAAGGGGGTCCTCTCTACGAGCAGTACTTC	CASSLAAQGGPLYEQYF
TRBV6-5	once	TRBJ2-7	NA	TGTGCCAGCAGTTACGGTCGTACCCGAGCCTACGAGCAGTACTTC	CASSYGRTRAYEQYF
TRBV5-1	NA	TRBJ2-3	TRBD2	TGCGCCAGCAGCTTCCGACTAGCGGGCTCAACGCAGTATTTT	CASSFRLAGSTQYF
TRBV25-1	NA	TRBJ2-3	TRBD2	TGTGCCAGCAGTCTCGCGGGAGTCACAGATACGCAGTATTTT	CASSLAGVTDTQYF
TRBV19	NA	TRBJ2-7	NA	TGTGCCAGTAGTCTGGACCGGTACTCCTACGAGCAGTACTTC	CASSLDRYSYEQYF
TRBV28	NA	TRBJ2-1	TRBD2	TGTGCCAGCAGCCTATGGCTAGCGGGAAATGAGCAGTTCTTC	CASSLWLAGNEQFF
TRBV30	NA	TRBJ2-5	NA	TGTGCCGGACTGACTCGCGGCGGAGAGACCCAGTACTTC	CAGLTRGGETQYF
TRBV7-9	NA	TRBJ2-2	NA	TGTGCCAGCAGCCAACTAGGGAGCACCGGGGAGCTGTTTTTT	CASSQLGSTGELFF
TRBV28	NA	TRBJ1-5	NA	TGTGCCAGCAGATACAACGGGATCAACAATCAGCCCCAGCATTTT	CASRYNGINNQPQHF
TRBV5-1	NA	TRBJ1-1	NA	TGCGCCAGCAGCTTTACAGGTTACACTGAAGCTTTCTTT	CASSFTGYTEAFF
TRBV7-2	NA	TRBJ2-7	NA	TGTGCCAGCAGCTTAGGACAGGACTCCTACGAGCAGTACTTC	CASSLGQDSYEQYF
TRBV19	NA	TRBJ2-7	TRBD2	TGTGCCAGTAATAATCGAGCGGGGACCTACGAGCAGTACTTC	CASNNRAGTYEQYF
TRBV30	NA	TRBJ2-6	TRBD2	TGTGCCGGGGGTGGGGGACTAGGGGCCAACGTCCTGACTTTC	CAGGGGLGANVLTF
TRBV11-2	NA	TRBJ2-1	TRBD2	TGTGCCAGCAGCAACCCAGGGGAGACTAGCGGGAGCTATGAGCAGTTCTTC	CASSNPGETSGSYEQFF
TRBV19	NA	TRBJ2-4	TRBD2	TGTGCCAGTAGTAGGAGGACTAGCGGGAGGGGGGCCGGGTTAAACATTCAGTACTTC	CASSRRTSGRGAGLNIQYF
TRBV29-1	NA	TRBJ2-5	NA	TGCAGCGTTGAACGGGGAGAGACCCAGTACTTC	CSVERGETQYF
TRBV10-3	NA	TRBJ2-7	TRBD1	TGTGCCATCAGGCCGGGACAGGGTTTTTACGAGCAGTACTTC	CAIRPGQGFYEQYF
TRBV5-7	NA	TRBJ2-2	NA	TGTGCCAGCAGCTTGGGGCAGAACACCGGGGAGCTGTTTTTT	CASSLGQNTGELFF
TRBV18	NA	TRBJ1-5	TRBD1	TGTGCCAGCTCACCGGGGACAGGGGGTAATCAGCCCCAGCATTTT	CASSPGTGGNQPQHF
TRBV28	NA	TRBJ1-5	NA	TGTGCCAGCAACGGGCACGGTCAGCCCCAGCATTTT	CASNGHGQPQHF
TRBV6-1	NA	TRBJ1-1	TRBD1	TGTGCCAGCAGTGAGGACAGGCGAACTGAAGCTTTCTTT	CASSEDRRTEAFF
TRBV5-1	NA	TRBJ2-7	TRBD2	TGCGCCAGCAGCTACGGGACTAGCCGGAACGAGCAGTACTTC	CASSYGTSRNEQYF